This T cell receptor (beta chain) emerged from a study of blood T cell repertoires in COVID-19. Germline-derived CDR1 and CDR2 are SGDLS and YYNGEE. Unmatched junction bases numbered 7, after V lost 2 bases and J lost 6 bases. The CDR3 extends over 15 amino acids. Cohorts were assigned according to the clinical history that participants reported. Exposed volunteers were people who met a COVID-19 case within 2 weeks before study entry. The authors' processing: Nucleated cell number was recorded as an estimate derived from reference gene primer amplification. TCRdb keeps only in-frame clones here, not all; method: immunoSEQ multiplex PCR. V, J and clone size are those of that table, while D and trimming were read from the DNA. Among 210,000 or so clones listed, about four fifths were seen once.

The sequenced sample consisted of PBMCs or T cells enriched from blood (not recorded which). This chain connects TRBV9 to TRBJ2-3, with 9 positions matching TRBD2. This sequence originates from a woman between 45 and 65 years old who had been exposed to COVID-19. The CDR3 bases are TGTGCCAGCAGCGTCGGGCCTAGCGGGACGGATACGCAGTATTTT. As protein: CASSVGPSGTDTQYF.